This entry describes one T cell receptor (beta chain). The antigen remains unidentified. V shed 4 bases and J 0 bases; nucleotides not matched to a gene: 6. Germline lookup yields CDR1 SGHRS and CDR2 YFSETQ. CDR3 size: 16 residues. The data derive from a study of T cell responses to AZD1222 COVID-19 vaccine. Study findings and constraints: In a largely white British group with more females than males, clonal diversity was possibly underestimated.

Second-dose intervals of approximately 4 or approximately 12 weeks were pooled. Data came from immunoSEQ multiplex PCR; TCRdb stores just in-frame clones and leaves some out. The table shows more than 60,000 clones, with about four fifths occurring only once. The chain carries TRBV5-1 and TRBJ2-2; 7 bases align to TRBD1. This TCR came from an adult who received the AZD1222 COVID-19 vaccine. Source: peripheral blood, taken 28 days after the second AZD1222 dose. The CDR3 loop reads CASSQLGTANTGELFF. For the CDR3, the DNA is TGCGCCAGCAGCCAATTAGGGACAGCGAACACCGGGGAGCTGTTTTTT.